This is a list of T cell receptor beta chains from one sample in a study of CD8 T cells in ankylosing spondylitis. TCRdb fed the 5' RACE reads into MiXCR, producing one record per CDR3 protein. The table includes over 600,000 distinct CDR3 sequences, around 17% detected once. The sample comprised blood, either unsorted or a sorted T cell fraction (not recorded which). These receptors all come from a male donor with ankylosing spondylitis. CDR3s include the opening cysteine and the closing phenylalanine or tryptophan. A D gene is named only where the DNA matches it firmly. Clone size is stated in some rows and not others, as once, few, many or a class when expanded.

D gene	V gene	clone size	J gene	CDR3 DNA	CDR3 protein
TRBD2	TRBV5-1	few	TRBJ2-1	TGCGCCAGCAGAGAGCCGGGGAGGGTCTATGAGCAGTTCTTC	CASREPGRVYEQFF
-	TRBV3-1	few	TRBJ1-2	TGTGCCAGCAGCCTACGACAGGCAACCAACTATGGCTACACCTTC	CASSLRQATNYGYTF
-	TRBV12-3/TRBV12-4	-	TRBJ2-1	TGTGCCAGCAGCCGGGGGAAAGAGGGAGCATACAATGAGCAGTTCTTC	CASSRGKEGAYNEQFF
-	TRBV14	few	TRBJ2-1	TGTGCCAGCAGCCAGGGACTTAACAATGAGCAGTTCTTC	CASSQGLNNEQFF
-	TRBV5-5	few	TRBJ2-2	TGTGCCAGCAGCTTGGTCGGGAGCACCCGCCGGAACACCGGGGAGCTGTTTTTT	CASSLVGSTRRNTGELFF
TRBD2	TRBV6-1	-	TRBJ2-7	TGTGCCAGCAGTCCCGGGTCTAAGCGGGGGGTTTTCTACGAGCAGTACTTC	CASSPGSKRGVFYEQYF
TRBD2	TRBV10-3	-	TRBJ2-1	TGTGCCATAGCGGGGGGCCATGACAATGAGCAGTTCTTC	CAIAGGHDNEQFF
-	TRBV20-1	few	TRBJ2-7	TGCAGTGCTATCTGGCTGAGCTCCTACGAGCAGTACTTC	CSAIWLSSYEQYF
-	TRBV20-1	-	TRBJ2-5	TGCAGTGCTAGAGGGGGCGCCGCCCAGTACTTC	CSARGGAAQYF
TRBD2	TRBV30	-	TRBJ2-3	TGTGCCTGGAGGCAAGCGGGGGCCCCAGATACGCAGTATTTT	CAWRQAGAPDTQYF
-	TRBV5-1	-	TRBJ2-6	TGCGCCAGCAGCTGGTCGGGGTCTGGGGCCAACGTCCTGACTTTC	CASSWSGSGANVLTF
TRBD1	TRBV5-6	-	TRBJ1-2	TGTGCCAGCAGCGAAGACAGGGAACATATTAACATCTATGGCTACACCTTC	CASSEDREHINIYGYTF
-	TRBV19	few	TRBJ2-7	TGTGCCAGTAGTATCGCTAGCTCAAGCTCCTACGAGCAGTACTTC	CASSIASSSSYEQYF
TRBD1	TRBV5-1	few	TRBJ2-2	TGCGCCAGCAGCCGCGGACAGGGGTTTGGCACCGGGGAGCTGTTTTTT	CASSRGQGFGTGELFF
TRBD2	TRBV29-1	few	TRBJ2-1	TGCAGTGTACTAGCGGGGTTCAATGAGCAGTTCTTC	CSVLAGFNEQFF